The present T cell receptor (beta chain) was sequenced within a study of early T cells in non-severe SARS-CoV-2 infection. About the study: The study sequenced bulk RNA from unsorted whole blood, with chains unpaired.

The study, taken as a whole, reports: Comparison of clonotypes with VDJdb favored anti-spike CD8 responses while missing private and CD4 specificities.

Unique molecular identifiers were affixed to single, distinct cDNA molecules. TCRdb re-analysed the 5' RACE reads in MiXCR, keeping a single row per CDR3 protein. The sample carries tens of thousands of distinct CDR3 sequences, approximately 13% recorded once. Regarding this clonotype: Its specificity is not known.

V lost 6 bases, J lost 1 base, and 10 bases lay in between. Looked up from germline, CDR1 is LGHDT and CDR2 is YNNKEL (reference sequence). This CDR3 is 14 amino acids long. This sample comprised whole blood, obtained at baseline. The rearrangement joins TRBV3-1 to TRBJ1-3; D not certain. The sequence derives from an adult who was a healthcare worker with PCR-confirmed SARS-CoV-2 infection or an uninfected control (not recorded which). CDR3 protein: CASSLVVSGNTIYF. In DNA form, the CDR3 reads TGTGCCAGCAGTCTCGTTGTATCTGGAAACACCATATATTTT.